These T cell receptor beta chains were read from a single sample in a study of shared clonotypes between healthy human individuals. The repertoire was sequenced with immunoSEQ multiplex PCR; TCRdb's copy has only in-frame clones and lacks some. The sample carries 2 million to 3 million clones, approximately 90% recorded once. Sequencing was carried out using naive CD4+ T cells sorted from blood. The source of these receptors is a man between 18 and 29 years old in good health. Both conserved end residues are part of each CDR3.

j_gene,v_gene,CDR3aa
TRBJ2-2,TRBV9,CASSASGTLNTGELFF
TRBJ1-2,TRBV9,CASRRQWDSGGYTF
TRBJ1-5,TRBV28,CASSRYQPQHF
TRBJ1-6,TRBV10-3,CAIHRDYNSPLHF
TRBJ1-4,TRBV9,CASSATGQGGNEKLFF
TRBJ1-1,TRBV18,CASSRGDRAEAFF
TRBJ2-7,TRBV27,CASSLSWGAPYEQYF
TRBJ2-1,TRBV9,CASSVDGTSGSYNEQFF
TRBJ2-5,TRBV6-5,CASSYSGPGETQYF
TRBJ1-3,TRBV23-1,CASIEDRALGDTIYF
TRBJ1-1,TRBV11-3,CASSLERAGEAFF
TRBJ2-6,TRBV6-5,CASSPGHVLTF
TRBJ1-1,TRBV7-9,CASSSSPQTVNTEAFF
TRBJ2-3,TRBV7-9,CASSFGRDRVTDTQYF
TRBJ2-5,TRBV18,CASSPPVGSAQETQYF
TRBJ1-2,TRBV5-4,CASSLKTASYGYTF
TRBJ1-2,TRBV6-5,CASSKQGALHYGYTF
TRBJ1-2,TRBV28,CASSLSFGGQLYGYTF
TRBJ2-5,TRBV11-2,CASSLEGLARETQYF
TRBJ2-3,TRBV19,CASTPGLAGGPDTQYF
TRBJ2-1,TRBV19,CASSSPGDNEQFF
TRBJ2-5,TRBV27,CASSPRTSGVGTQYF
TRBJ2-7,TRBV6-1,CASSYPGQAYEQYF
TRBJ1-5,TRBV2,CASSLRLESQPQHF
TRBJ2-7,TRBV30,CAWSMGQGSSYEQYF
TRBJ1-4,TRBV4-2,CASSQVSTGLEKLFF